This TCR beta chain was recovered during a study of cytotoxic CD8 clonotypes in ibrutinib-treated CLL. Germline CDR1 SEHNR, CDR2 FQNEAQ (reference sequence). The CDR3 runs to 12 residues. V gave up 3 bases and J gave up 2 bases, with 3 bases separating them. Produced via immunoSEQ multiplex PCR; TCRdb's table is partial and in-frame only. The table records some 92,000 clones, approximately 71% of them present only once. The sequencing here drew on PBMCs, taken after 24 months of ibrutinib treatment. The chain links TRBV7-9 to TRBJ2-3; D not resolved. The sequence came from a human donor with chronic lymphocytic leukemia. The CDR3 loop is CASSFNTDTQYF. The CDR3 DNA follows: TGTGCCAGCAGCTTTAACACAGATACGCAGTATTTT.